Listed below are T cell receptor beta chains from one sample, sequenced in a study of blood T cells in healthy people across ages. TCRdb redid the calling of the 5' RACE reads with MiXCR, one entry per CDR3 protein. Of approximately 800,000 distinct CDR3 sequences in the sample, 20% to 30% are singletons; the top ten hold about 3%. This sample also appeared in a second study, on T cells of mothers and their children.

The material sequenced was blood. The receptor source for this set is a boy aged 5-17 years in good health. The CDR3 runs from the conserved cysteine through the conserved F or W. Each record gives: clone size, V gene, D gene, J gene, CDR3 length, CDR3 DNA, CDR3 protein. A D gene is named only where the DNA matches it firmly. Not all rows give a size; the values are once, few, many and, for expanded clones, a class.

few,TRBV7-6,TRBD1,TRBJ1-5,15,TGTGCCAGCAGCCCCTCGGACAGGGCCCATCAGCCCCAGCATTTT,CASSPSDRAHQPQHF
-,TRBV7-6,TRBD2,TRBJ2-1,17,TGTGCCAGCAGACGGATTAGCGGGGGGCCCTCCTACAATGAGCAGTTCTTC,CASRRISGGPSYNEQFF
many,TRBV5-1,TRBD1,TRBJ1-1,15,TGCGCCAGCAGCTCTGCCACAGGGGAAAGGCCTGAAGCTTTCTTT,CASSSATGERPEAFF
-,TRBV30,-,TRBJ1-1,14,TGTGCCTGGAGTCCCTCCCTGGGCACTACTGAAGCTTTCTTT,CAWSPSLGTTEAFF
few,TRBV5-1,-,TRBJ1-3,14,TGCGCCAGCGGCCCCCGGGACGGTGGAACCACCATATATTTT,CASGPRDGGTTIYF
-,TRBV4-1,TRBD1,TRBJ1-4,15,TGCGCCAGCAGCCATACAGGGGTAGGCGGTGAAAAACTGTTTTTT,CASSHTGVGGEKLFF
few,TRBV4-2,TRBD2,TRBJ2-3,16,TGTGCCAGCAGCCAAGATCAAGCGGGGGGCACAGATACGCAGTATTTT,CASSQDQAGGTDTQYF
-,TRBV6-6,-,TRBJ1-6,14,TGTGCCAGCAGTTACAGGGGAGATGGATCACCCCTCCACTTT,CASSYRGDGSPLHF
-,TRBV5-1,-,TRBJ2-1,16,TGCGCCAGCAGCCCGATCTCCTCCGCCGCCTACAATGAGCAGTTCTTC,CASSPISSAAYNEQFF
few,TRBV2,-,TRBJ1-1,13,TGTGCCAGCATCTTAATTGGGGGCACGATAGCTTTCTTT,CASILIGGTIAFF
-,TRBV6-6,-,TRBJ1-1,14,TGTGCCAGCAGTTACCCCCGGGGCGACACTGAAGCTTTCTTT,CASSYPRGDTEAFF
many,TRBV5-1,-,TRBJ2-7,13,TGCGCCAGCAGCCAGGGGTTCTCCTACGAGCAGTACTTC,CASSQGFSYEQYF
-,TRBV5-1,TRBD1,TRBJ2-7,13,TGCGTCAGCAGCCGGGGACAGGGGGACGATACCCACTTC,CVSSRGQGDDTHF
few,TRBV28,-,TRBJ1-5,13,TGTGCCAGCAGGCCCCCGGGCAATCAGCCCCGGCATTTT,CASRPPGNQPRHF
many,TRBV12-3/TRBV12-4,-,TRBJ2-7,13,TGTGCCAGCAGTTTGCAGAGCTCCTACGAGCAGTACTTC,CASSLQSSYEQYF
-,TRBV6-1,-,TRBJ2-5,13,TGTGCCAGCACCCCCGGGGGCGTAGAGACCCAGTACTTC,CASTPGGVETQYF
few,TRBV9,TRBD2,TRBJ2-1,16,TGTGCCAGCAGCGCCCAGGGCAGCGGGGGGGCGGATGAGCAGTTCTTC,CASSAQGSGGADEQFF
few,TRBV20-1,TRBD2,TRBJ2-7,15,TGCAGTGCTAGGGCCGGGACTAGCGGGGGCTACGAGCAGTACTTC,CSARAGTSGGYEQYF
few,TRBV6-5,-,TRBJ2-5,13,TGTGCCAGCAGTTATGGGCTGGCGGGGACCCAGTACTTC,CASSYGLAGTQYF
few,TRBV7-2,-,TRBJ1-1,11,TGTGCCAGCAGCTGGGACACTGAAGCTCTCTTT,CASSWDTEALF
few,TRBV29-1,-,TRBJ1-3,12,TGCAGCGTTTTACAGGGCGGAAACACCATATATTTT,CSVLQGGNTIYF
few,TRBV12-3/TRBV12-4,-,TRBJ1-4,14,TGTGCCAGCAGTTTTGAGACAGGAGGGGAAAAACTGTTTTTT,CASSFETGGEKLFF
many,TRBV28,-,TRBJ2-5,14,TGTGCCAGCAGTCCGCCTGGGGGGATGGAGACCCAGTACTTC,CASSPPGGMETQYF
many,TRBV29-1,-,TRBJ2-2,13,TGCAGCGTTGAAGTCCCTAGCACCGGGGAGCTGTTTTTT,CSVEVPSTGELFF
few,TRBV24-1,TRBD2,TRBJ2-3,15,TGTGCCACCAGTGATCGGACTAGCGGGGGAGATACGCAGTATTTT,CATSDRTSGGDTQYF
-,TRBV20-1,-,TRBJ2-7,13,TGCAGTTTCTACGGGGAGGCAGCCTACGAGCAGTACTTC,CSFYGEAAYEQYF
few,TRBV7-6,TRBD2,TRBJ2-5,16,TGTGCCAGCAGCCAAAGGACTAGCGGGGGGCGAGAGACCCAGTACTTC,CASSQRTSGGRETQYF
-,TRBV6-2/TRBV6-3,-,TRBJ2-2,13,TGTGCCAGCGCCTGGGTGTACACCGGGGAGCTGTTTTTT,CASAWVYTGELFF
-,TRBV24-1,TRBD1,TRBJ2-2,16,TGTGCCACCAGTGATTTTCGGGACAGGGGGATCGGGGAGCTGTTTTTT,CATSDFRDRGIGELFF
few,TRBV6-5,-,TRBJ1-4,15,TGTGCCAGCAGTTACTCGATTGAAGGGGCCGAAAAACTGTTTTTT,CASSYSIEGAEKLFF
many,TRBV5-1,-,TRBJ1-4,15,TGCGCCAGCAGCCCGGGGGGATCCACTAATGAAAAACTGTTTTTT,CASSPGGSTNEKLFF
-,TRBV2,-,TRBJ2-7,12,TGTGCCAGCAGTACAGCTACCTACGAGCAGTACTTC,CASSTATYEQYF
few,TRBV19,TRBD1,TRBJ2-7,15,TGTGCCAGTAGTAACAGGGGGCGGCCTCTTTACGAGCAGTACTTC,CASSNRGRPLYEQYF
few,TRBV24-1,-,TRBJ2-7,15,TGTGCCACCAGTCTACAAAGGCCTAAGGCCCACGAGCAGTACTTC,CATSLQRPKAHEQYF
-,TRBV6-2/TRBV6-3,-,TRBJ1-2,15,TGTGCCAGCAGTCCCTTTGACAGGCTGGCGGAAGGCTACACCTTC,CASSPFDRLAEGYTF
few,TRBV10-3,-,TRBJ2-6,17,TGTGCCATCAGTGAGAGCTTACACGAAACTGGGGCCAACGTCCTGACTTTC,CAISESLHETGANVLTF
-,TRBV6-6,-,TRBJ1-4,13,TGTGCCAGCAGTTACAGGGGTTGGGAAAAACTGTTTTTT,CASSYRGWEKLFF
once,TRBV13,-,TRBJ2-1,16,TGTGCCAGCAGCTTAGAATCTGTCGGCGTTCACGATGAGCAGTTCTTC,CASSLESVGVHDEQFF
-,TRBV11-1,-,TRBJ2-7,15,TGTGCCAGCAGCCCCCGGGACCTCAATGGCTACGAGCAGTACTTC,CASSPRDLNGYEQYF
-,TRBV18,TRBD1,TRBJ2-5,15,TGTGCCAGCTCACCAGGACAGGAGATAACGGAGACCCAGTACTTC,CASSPGQEITETQYF
-,TRBV4-1,-,TRBJ1-1,14,TGCGCCAGCAGCCGGGTGAGGGGTAACACTGAAGCTTTCTTT,CASSRVRGNTEAFF
-,TRBV5-5,TRBD1,TRBJ2-5,15,TGTGCCAGCAGCTTCCGACAGGGGCAAACGGAGACCCAGTACTTC,CASSFRQGQTETQYF
-,TRBV30,-,TRBJ2-5,13,TGTGCCTGGGGTCTCGGTGGGATTGAGACCCAGTACTTC,CAWGLGGIETQYF
-,TRBV7-9,-,TRBJ2-1,11,TGTGCCAGCCGAATAGTGCATGAGCAGTTCTTC,CASRIVHEQFF
-,TRBV11-2,-,TRBJ1-3,13,TGTGCCAGCAGCTTAGTACTGGGAAACACCATATATTTT,CASSLVLGNTIYF
-,TRBV6-5,-,TRBJ2-5,15,TGTGCCAGCTCGAGGAGTGTAGGGTACCAAGAGACCCAGTACTTC,CASSRSVGYQETQYF
-,TRBV11-2,TRBD2,TRBJ2-1,16,TGTGCCAGCAGCCGGGACTACCGAGTACTATACAATGAGCAGTTCTTC,CASSRDYRVLYNEQFF
-,TRBV7-8,-,TRBJ2-1,12,TGTGCCAGCAGCCGGTCGGGCCATGAGCAGTTCTTC,CASSRSGHEQFF
-,TRBV10-3,TRBD1,TRBJ2-7,14,TGTGCCATCTCTAGACAGGGGGCGAGGGACGAGCAGTACTTC,CAISRQGARDEQYF
few,TRBV5-1,-,TRBJ1-5,15,TGCGCCAGCAGCCGCAGCTTATTAGCAAATCAGCCCCAGCATTTT,CASSRSLLANQPQHF
-,TRBV5-1,-,TRBJ1-1,15,TGCGCCAGCAGCTTGGGGCAGGGAGTGAACACTGAAGCTTTCTTT,CASSLGQGVNTEAFF
-,TRBV20-1,-,TRBJ2-3,11,TGCAGTGGGAGTGGGCACGATACGCAGTATTTT,CSGSGHDTQYF
-,TRBV19,TRBD1,TRBJ2-7,15,TGTGCCAGTAGGAACCTCGGACAGGGTAACTACGAGCAGTACTTC,CASRNLGQGNYEQYF
-,TRBV5-1,TRBD2,TRBJ2-5,18,TGCGCCAGCAGTCTCACGGCCGGTTCGGGAGGGGGACAAGAGACCCAGTACTTC,CASSLTAGSGGGQETQYF
-,TRBV28,-,TRBJ2-5,11,TGTGCCAGCATGTGGGAAGAGACCCAGTACTTC,CASMWEETQYF
-,TRBV7-2,-,TRBJ2-2,12,TGTGCCAGCAGTCAGGACAGAAATCTGCTGTTTTTT,CASSQDRNLLFF
-,TRBV18,-,TRBJ2-5,13,TGTGCCAGCTCACCAATAGGGACGGAGACCCAGTACTTC,CASSPIGTETQYF